Below are 23 T cell receptor beta chains sequenced from a single sample in a study of control samples from healthy donors and cancer patients. Sequencing was performed with immunoSEQ multiplex PCR; in TCRdb, only in-frame clones are kept and a portion is missing. The profile shows around 150,000 clones, around 95% of them singletons. Specimen: blood. These receptors came from a middle-aged woman in good health.

V and J are TRBV7-9 and TRBJ2-5, with D perhaps matching TRBD1 or TRBD2 (5 bases each). The CDR3 is made up of 13 amino acids. The germline gives CDR1 SEHNR, CDR2 FQNEAQ (reference sequence). Trimming left V 1 base short and J 7 bases short, with 10 bases between. CDR3 DNA sequence: TGTGCCAGCAGCTTAGGGGGCCGGGGGACCCAGTACTTC. It specifies CASSLGGRGTQYF.

The J gene is TRBJ2-1, the V gene TRBV9; 15 bases match TRBD2. V gave up 4 bases and J gave up 10 bases; unmatched junction bases: 6. The CDR3 runs 15 residues. The germline gives CDR1 SGDLS, CDR2 YYNGEE. The CDR3 coding sequence is TGTGCCAGCAGCCCGGGACTAGCGGGAGGTTTAGAGCAGTTCTTC. Translating gives CASSPGLAGGLEQFF.

This rearrangement joins TRBV30 to TRBJ1-3; TRBD1 aligns across 7 bases. Per the germline V gene, CDR1 is GTSNPN and CDR2 is SVGIG (reference sequence). CDR3 length equals 17 residues. The trim removed 5 bases at V and 0 bases at J, leaving 13 bases unmatched. The CDR3 DNA reads as TGTGCCTGGTCCCGGGACAGAACGGATTACTCTGGAAACACCATATATTTT. Amino acid sequence: CAWSRDRTDYSGNTIYF.

A remark on this clone: Additional DNA sequences in this sample encode the identical CDR3. The chain recombines TRBV2 with TRBJ1-5, with 8 bases aligning to TRBD1. The germline gives CDR1 SNHLY, CDR2 FYNNEI. CDR3 size: 14 residues. J gave up 6 bases and V 3 bases, and 4 bases lay outside the gene matches. CDR3 DNA sequence: TGTGCCAGCAGTGAGGGGACAGGACTTCAGCCCCAGCATTTT. Amino acids: CASSEGTGLQPQHF.

J is TRBJ1-4 and V is TRBV5-6; 9 bases fit TRBD1. Germline trimming cut 3 bases from V and 7 bases from J; bases unmatched to any gene: 16. CDR3 length: 18 residues. Germline V CDR1 and CDR2: SGHDT, YYEEEE. The CDR3 sequence: CASSYTGTGTGIGEKLFF. CDR3 nucleotides: TGTGCCAGCAGCTATACCGGGACAGGGACCGGTATAGGTGAAAAACTGTTTTTT.

The chain joins TRBV19 to TRBJ1-3, with D uncertain. The CDR3 runs to 13 residues. Germline assignment: CDR1 LNHDA and CDR2 SQIVND (reference sequence). Trimming removed 7 bases from V and 4 bases from J, with 11 bases in between. The chain's CDR3 is CASTRSLGNTIYF. The CDR3 nucleotides are TGTGCCAGTACCAGGAGCCTAGGAAACACCATATATTTT.

V gene TRBV9 combines with J gene TRBJ1-3; D gene ambiguous. Germline CDR1 is SGDLS and CDR2 is YYNGEE. Trimming stripped 5 bases from V and 4 bases from J, with 22 bases between. The CDR3 totals 17 residues. The CDR3 protein is CASSSAVQAGPGNTIYF. The CDR3 DNA is TGTGCCAGCAGTTCAGCGGTCCAGGCAGGTCCAGGAAACACCATATATTTT.

The J gene is TRBJ2-3, the V gene TRBV19, with D possibly being TRBD1 or TRBD2 (5 bases each). Trimming shortened V by 3 bases and J by 3 bases, and 13 bases separated the two germline ends. Germline CDR1 LNHDA, CDR2 SQIVND (reference sequence). CDR3 size: 15 residues. The CDR3 DNA reads TGTGCCAGTAGTATGGGGGAGACGGGGACAGATACGCAGTATTTT. Amino acid sequence: CASSMGETGTDTQYF.

The chain combines TRBV7-3 with TRBJ1-2; TRBD1 is a possible D gene (6 bases). The CDR3 is made up of 15 amino acids. Germline CDR1 and CDR2: SGHTA and FQGTGA. V lost 1 base and J lost 4, with 13 bases in between. The CDR3, as DNA: TGTGCCAGCAGCTTAAACCGTCAGGGGAGCTATGGCTACACCTTC. Amino acid sequence: CASSLNRQGSYGYTF. Complete variable domain (other parts from reference TRBV7-3 and TRBJ1-2): GAGVSQTPSNKVTEKGKYVELRCDPISGHTALYWYRQSLGQGPEFLIYFQGTGAADDSGLPNDRFFAVRPEGSVSTLKIQRTERGDSAVYLCASSLNRQGSYGYTFGSGTRLTVV.

The chain carries TRBV19 and TRBJ2-1; 9 positions match TRBD2. Trimming removed 3 bases from V and 12 bases from J; junction bases left unmatched: 3. The CDR3 length is 12 residues. Germline V gene data show CDR1 as LNHDA and CDR2 as SQIVND (reference sequence). The CDR3 coding sequence is TGTGCCAGTAGTATCCCGCGGGGGGGGCAGTTCTTC. Encoded protein: CASSIPRGGQFF.

This chain's CDR3 is CASGHDRMGPNNSPLHF. CDR3 nucleotides: TGTGCTAGTGGTCACGACCGCATGGGGCCCAATAATTCACCCCTCCACTTT. This sequence joins TRBV12-5 and TRBJ1-6, with a possible D match to TRBD1 (5 bases). The CDR3 covers 17 residues. Germline V gives CDR1 LGHNT, CDR2 FRNRAP. V lost 5 bases and J lost 5, with 19 bases in between.

J is TRBJ1-1 and V is TRBV6-5, with D possibly matching TRBD1 (5 bases). The CDR3 is 16 amino acids. Germline V gene data show CDR1 as MNHEY and CDR2 as SVGAGI. V was shortened by 2 bases and J by 0 bases, with 13 bases between the two germline ends. In DNA form, the CDR3 reads TGTGCCAGCAGTTACGCTGGGTACAGGATGAACACTGAAGCTTTCTTT. Translation gives CASSYAGYRMNTEAFF.

The chain links TRBV19 to TRBJ1-2; a possible D gene is TRBD1 (6 bases). CDR3 size: 13 residues. V was pared by 7 bases and J by 7 bases, with 16 bases between. CDR1 is LNHDA and CDR2 is SQIVND in the germline V gene (reference sequence). The CDR3 nucleotides are TGTGCCAGTACCTCAGGGGCAGTAACTGGCTACACCTTC. This sequence encodes CASTSGAVTGYTF.

CDR3 amino acids: CASSQERVSSGNTIYF. In DNA form, the CDR3 reads TGCGCCAGCAGCCAAGAAAGGGTATCTTCTGGAAACACCATATATTTT. The chain uses TRBV4-3 and TRBJ1-3, with no clear D. Per the germline V gene, CDR1 is LGHNA and CDR2 is YSLEER. V was cut by 0 bases and J by 1 base, with 10 bases left in between. The CDR3 contains 16 residues.

The gene calls are TRBV7-2 and TRBJ1-1; D perhaps matches TRBD1 (5 bases). V was trimmed by 1 base and J by 0 bases, leaving 15 bases between them. The germline CDR1 and CDR2 sequences are SGHTA and FQGNSA. This CDR3 comprises 17 residues. The CDR3 loop reads CASSLEVGAGVNTEAFF. Written as DNA, the CDR3 is TGTGCCAGCAGCTTAGAGGTAGGGGCCGGCGTGAACACTGAAGCTTTCTTT.

The rearrangement links TRBV5-1 to TRBJ2-4; 7 bases line up with TRBD1. CDR3 length equals 15 residues. Germline lookup yields CDR1 SGHRS and CDR2 YFSETQ. Unmatched junction bases numbered 2, after V lost 0 bases and J lost 2 bases. The CDR3 coding sequence is TGCGCCAGCAGCTTGGACAGGGGAACCAAAAACATTCAGTACTTC. Translating it yields CASSLDRGTKNIQYF.

The chain is built from TRBV6-6 and TRBJ2-5; TRBD1 matches at 7 bases. The CDR3 extends over 13 amino acids. Germline assignment: CDR1 MNHNY and CDR2 SVGAGI (reference sequence). The J segment lost 6 bases and the V segment lost 4 bases, leaving 5 bases of the junction unmatched. CDR3 amino acids: CASSSDRAQTQYF. The CDR3, as DNA: TGTGCCAGCAGTTCCGACAGGGCGCAGACCCAGTACTTC.

This chain links TRBV4-1 with TRBJ2-3; D is ambiguous. The germline gives CDR1 MGHRA, CDR2 YSYEKL. The CDR3 is 13 amino acids. The V gene lost 1 base and the J gene lost 3 bases, with 5 bases spanning the gap. The CDR3 DNA is TGCGCCAGCAGCCAAGCTAGGACAGATACGCAGTATTTT. Protein product: CASSQARTDTQYF.

V usage is TRBV18 and J usage is TRBJ1-3; no firm D call. The CDR3 totals 14 residues. Germline CDR1 KGHSH, CDR2 LQKENI. V dropped 2 bases and J dropped 3 bases, with 8 bases sitting between them. CDR3 bases: TGTGCCAGCTCACCAATCCAGGTTGGAAACACCATATATTTT. This sequence encodes CASSPIQVGNTIYF. The whole variable domain, remainder taken from reference TRBV18 and TRBJ1-3, is NAGVMQNPRHLVRRRGQEARLRCSPMKGHSHVYWYRQLPEEGLKFMVYLQKENIIDESGMPKERFSAEFPKEGPSILRIQQVVRGDSAAYFCASSPIQVGNTIYFGEGSWLTVV.

The chain links TRBV4-1 to TRBJ1-2; a weak D match, TRBD1 (5 bases). Trimming shortened V by 4 bases and J by 5 bases, and 23 bases separated the two germline ends. The V gene's germline CDR1 is MGHRA and CDR2 YSYEKL. The CDR3 extends over 17 amino acids. The DNA of the CDR3 is TGCGCCAGCAGCCTCCACGTGGGCGGGGGATCTAGGTATGGCTACACCTTC. Translation gives CASSLHVGGGSRYGYTF.

The rearrangement uses TRBV27 and TRBJ2-2, with D possibly TRBD2 on 5 matching bases. The CDR3 runs to 15 residues. V was pared by 7 bases and J by 0 bases, with 12 bases between. Germline loops: CDR1 MNHEY, CDR2 SMNVEV (reference sequence). The CDR3, as DNA: TGTGCCAGCACCCCCTCGGGGACGAACACCGGGGAGCTGTTTTTT. It yields the protein CASTPSGTNTGELFF.

The chain couples TRBV18 to TRBJ1-3; TRBD1 aligns across 9 bases. The germline V gene encodes CDR1 KGHSH and CDR2 LQKENI. This CDR3 contains 15 residues. Unmatched junction bases numbered 4, after V lost 3 bases and J lost 4 bases. CDR3 sequence reads: CASSPGQGRGNTIYF. The CDR3 bases are TGTGCCAGCTCACCGGGACAGGGAAGAGGAAACACCATATATTTT. The whole variable domain, filled in from reference TRBV18 and TRBJ1-3, reads NAGVMQNPRHLVRRRGQEARLRCSPMKGHSHVYWYRQLPEEGLKFMVYLQKENIIDESGMPKERFSAEFPKEGPSILRIQQVVRGDSAAYFCASSPGQGRGNTIYFGEGSWLTVV.

CDR3 in DNA: TGTGCCATCAGGGGGGACAGCTCTGGAAACACCATATATTTT. Encoded protein: CAIRGDSSGNTIYF. This sequence joins TRBV10-3 and TRBJ1-3; 7 nucleotides match TRBD1. Germline V lookup: CDR1 ENHRY, CDR2 SYGVKD. This CDR3 comprises 14 residues. Trimming at V came to 6 bases and at J to 0 bases, leaving 2 bases not matched to a gene.